This entry describes one TCR beta chain. This clonotype was counted many times. It has no known antigen specificity. Base-call qualities are not available, and no considerably larger clone is one nucleotide away. A patient counted as having stable Graves' hyperthyroidism if no progression to ophthalmopathy occurred over 18 months of follow-up. The hyperthyroidism patients were between 18 and 65 years old and newly diagnosed, with a disease duration of less than 2 months. Patients with uncontrolled infections, other autoimmune diseases, pregnancy or lactation were excluded. Diagnoses relied on clinical symptoms, serum thyroxine and TRAb, thyroid ultrasound and orbital computed tomography. Ficoll-Paque density gradient centrifugation was used to isolate PBMCs from about 10 ml of fresh peripheral blood. Total RNA was extracted using Trizol reagent, and RNA quality was assessed on an Agilent 2100 Bioanalyzer.

From a lookup of the germline V gene, CDR1 and CDR2 are SNHLY and FYNNEI. The CDR3 numbers 12 residues from cysteine through phenylalanine. The sequence is cut down to CDR3 DNA, 36 bases in frame from base 1. Trimming removed 4 bases from V and 8 bases from J; the gene matches leave 4 bases unexplained. This entry is derived from a study of T cells in Graves' hyperthyroidism and ophthalmopathy (dated by TCRdb to between 2018 and 2021). About the investigation overall: Peripheral blood was sampled at the time of initial diagnosis, prior to any treatment. Whether ophthalmopathy could be predicted prospectively was tested in an independent validation cohort made up of some 20 hyperthyroidism patients plus 17 patients who later progressed to ophthalmopathy. The roughly 94 discovery patients were randomly divided into training and test sets at a 7:3 ratio. To identify distinguishing TCR V-J signatures, a discovery cohort of around 100 patients was used, comprising under 45 with Graves' ophthalmopathy and about 59 with stable Graves' hyperthyroidism. In about 6 Graves' hyperthyroidism patients, the study also compared T-cell repertoires from thyroid tissue with T-cell repertoires from blood. After sampling, hyperthyroidism patients received methimazole starting at 30 mg daily, and ophthalmopathy patients received high-dose intravenous methylprednisolone. TCR Vbeta CDR3 sequencing of some 140 peripheral blood samples (under 45 ophthalmopathy, 70 to 85 hyperthyroidism and 17 progressor patients) is reported in the paper. Summary of the overall study and its limitations: During validation, the model predicted progression to ophthalmopathy a median of approximately 7 months ahead of onset, with almost 71% sensitivity and 72.22% specificity. Most expanded thyroid clonotypes (frequency above 0.001) were also found in blood, which suggests that blood repertoires may mirror thyroid immune responses. Sample size was not statistically predetermined, and blinding of investigators to group allocation was not performed. Ophthalmopathy was separated from stable hyperthyroidism by a 13 V-J signature model, with over 85% sensitivity and roughly 81% specificity obtained in cross-validation and 80%/75% obtained in testing.

TCR beta CDR3 regions were amplified from RNA transcripts. For the first round of RT-PCR on the TCR CDR3, the HTBI primer set was used together with the Qiagen OneStep RT-PCR kit. Libraries were constructed in a second round of multiplex PCR, after which size selection and purification were carried out. Sequencing of the libraries was done on an Illumina HiSeq2000 using paired-end 100 bp reads. The source study handled its data this way. SOAPnuke was used to process the raw data, with reads discarded if the reads contained adapters or uncalled bases, had a mean Phred below 15, or lacked an exact constant-primer or identifier match. COPE v1.2.5 was used to merge the high-quality paired reads, and each unique nucleotide sequence was defined as a clonotype. MiTCR v1.1 was used to align the clonotypes against IMGT TRBV, TRBD and TRBJ reference segments. The analysis was restricted to V-J combinations with a frequency above 0.0001, which together covered 98% to 99.2% of the repertoires. The TCS score was defined as F50 (clonal expansion) divided by E x V (chaos), with BLOSUM62-based TCRdist calculated between CDR3 peptides within each V-J. Welch's t-statistics and random forest reduced several hundred V-J features to roughly 13, which were used in a naive Bayes classifier (R e1071). In-frame beta chains were kept once TCRdb had trimmed the public reads at Q25 with fastp and called clones with MiXCR. Rows with one shared CDR3 protein collapse into an entry with the most common genes and DNA. These V and J calls are TCRdb output, not the study's own analysis. Across this sample there are around 290,000 distinct CDR3 sequences, with roughly 13% seen only once. The ten most abundant clones make up roughly 8.2% of the sample.

The chain links TRBV2 with TRBJ1-1; TRBD1 lines up with 7 middle nucleotides. Sequencing was performed on blood. The receptor was derived from a woman in her 40s with Graves' hyperthyroidism. The CDR3 protein: CASSGGDREAFF. Here is the DNA: TGTGCCAGCAGTGGTGGGGACAGAGAAGCTTTCTTT.